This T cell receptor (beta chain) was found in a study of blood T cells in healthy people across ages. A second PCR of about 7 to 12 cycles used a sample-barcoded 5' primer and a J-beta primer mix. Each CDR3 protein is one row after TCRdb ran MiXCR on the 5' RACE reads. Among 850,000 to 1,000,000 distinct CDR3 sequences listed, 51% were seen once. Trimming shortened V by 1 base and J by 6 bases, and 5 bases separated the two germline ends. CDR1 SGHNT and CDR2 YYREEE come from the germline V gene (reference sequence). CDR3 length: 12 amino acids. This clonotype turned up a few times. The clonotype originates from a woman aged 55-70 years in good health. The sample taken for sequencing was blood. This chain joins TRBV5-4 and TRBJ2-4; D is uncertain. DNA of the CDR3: TGTGCCAGCAGCTTGTGGGGAAACATTCAGTACTTC. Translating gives CASSLWGNIQYF.